These 27 T cell receptor beta chains came from one sample sequenced in a study of cytomegalovirus exposure and HLA in healthy donors. PCR was performed using 60 Vbeta and 13 Jbeta primers. Clones were sequenced by immunoSEQ multiplex PCR, and TCRdb holds only the in-frame ones, with some missing. This table has approximately 110,000 clones, approximately 70% appearing once. Sequencing was carried out using PBMCs. The receptors were gathered from a middle-aged man in good health and CMV-seropositive.

This chain links TRBV11-2 with TRBJ1-1; D possibly corresponds to TRBD1 (6 bases). V was pared by 1 base and J by 1 base, with 10 bases between. This CDR3 has 15 residues. In germline, CDR1 is SGHAT, CDR2 FQNNGV. The CDR3 sequence is CASSLGPGQNTEAFF. The CDR3 nucleotides are TGTGCCAGCAGCTTAGGCCCGGGACAGAACACTGAAGCTTTCTTT. Together with reference TRBV11-2 and TRBJ1-1, the CDR3 gives the full variable domain: EAGVAQSPRYKIIEKRQSVAFWCNPISGHATLYWYQQILGQGPKLLIQFQNNGVVDDSQLPKDRFSAERLKGVDSTLKIQPAKLEDSAVYLCASSLGPGQNTEAFFGQGTRLTVV.

This chain connects TRBV27 to TRBJ2-1; the D gene is possibly TRBD2 (5 bases). Germline V gene data show CDR1 as MNHEY and CDR2 as SMNVEV (reference sequence). This CDR3 region has 14 residues. Trimming stripped 3 bases from V and 1 base from J, with 7 bases between. This CDR3 reads CASSFRGSYNEQFF. CDR3 nucleotides: TGTGCCAGCAGTTTCCGGGGATCCTACAATGAGCAGTTCTTC.

This clone turned up a few times. The chain couples TRBV9 to TRBJ2-2, with TRBD1 identical over 7 bases. This CDR3 region has 17 residues. V dropped 4 bases and J dropped 4; count of bases not matched to a gene: 13. Germline V gives CDR1 SGDLS, CDR2 YYNGEE. The CDR3 DNA reads as TGTGCCAGCAGCCCCGGGTCAGGGGGATCCGGCACCGGGGAGCTGTTTTTT. It specifies CASSPGSGGSGTGELFF.

This chain connects TRBV14 to TRBJ2-3; 9 bases are shared with TRBD2. The CDR3 covers 17 residues. V lost 1 base, J lost 0 bases, and 5 bases stayed unmatched. The germline V gene has CDR1 SGHDN and CDR2 FVKESK. In DNA form, the CDR3 reads TGTGCCAGCAGCCAAGCCCTAGCGGGATATAGCACAGATACGCAGTATTTT. This gives the protein CASSQALAGYSTDTQYF.

This sequence joins TRBV7-9 and TRBJ1-1; D not certain. V lost 8 bases and J lost 4, with 8 bases in between. CDR3 length: 11 residues. Per germline, CDR1 SEHNR and CDR2 FQNEAQ (reference sequence). Here the CDR3 DNA reads TGTGCCAGCGGGCGGGGCACTGAAGCTTTCTTT. This encodes CASGRGTEAFF.

The chain's CDR3 is CASTGQGHEQYV. The DNA of the CDR3 is TGCGCCAGCACGGGACAGGGCCACGAGCAGTACGTC. The chain carries TRBV23-1 and TRBJ2-7; TRBD1 agrees at 9 bases. TRBV23-1 is reported as an ORF; its role is uncertain. Trimming at V came to 7 bases and at J to 5 bases, leaving 3 bases not matched to a gene. This CDR3 comprises 12 residues.

CDR3 amino acids: CAWNQQGAGSGELFF. The CDR3 region has the DNA TGTGCCTGGAATCAACAGGGGGCAGGATCCGGGGAGCTGTTTTTT. The chain links TRBV30 to TRBJ2-2, with 9 bases identical to TRBD1. The CDR3 contains 15 residues. Looked up from germline, CDR1 is GTSNPN and CDR2 is SVGIG (reference sequence). Trimming cost V 4 bases and J 6 bases; bases outside gene matches: 9.

This clone was picked up a small number of times. The V and J genes are TRBV7-9 and TRBJ2-1, with a possible D match to TRBD2 (5 bases). This CDR3 comprises 15 residues. Per germline, CDR1 SEHNR and CDR2 FQNEAQ (reference sequence). V was clipped by 2 bases and J by 9 bases, with 17 bases between them. The CDR3 DNA reads TGTGCCAGCAGCTTATTGGAGCGGTCCCTCACTGAGCAGTTCTTC. It yields the protein CASSLLERSLTEQFF.

The chain couples TRBV5-1 to TRBJ1-2; possibly TRBD1 for D (5 bases). Trimming took 1 base from V and 7 from J, leaving 11 bases between them. Germline CDR1 and CDR2: SGHRS and YFSETQ. CDR3 length: 13 amino acids. The CDR3 coding sequence is TGCGCCAGCAGCTTGAGCGGGGACGGTGGCTACACCTTC. This sequence encodes CASSLSGDGGYTF. Looking up the rest from reference TRBV5-1 and TRBJ1-2 gives the full variable domain: KAGVTQTPRYLIKTRGQQVTLSCSPISGHRSVSWYQQTPGQGLQFLFEYFSETQRNKGNFPGRFSGRQFSNSRSEMNVSTLELGDSALYLCASSLSGDGGYTFGSGTRLTVV.

CDR3 sequence reads: CASSLDRGRYNEQFF. The DNA of the CDR3 is TGCGCCAGCAGCTTAGACAGGGGGAGGTACAATGAGCAGTTCTTC. The chain uses TRBV4-3 and TRBJ2-1; 9 nucleotides align to TRBD1. The CDR3 is 15 residues long. CDR1 LGHNA and CDR2 YSLEER come from the germline V gene. The J segment lost 4 bases and the V segment lost 5 bases, leaving 6 bases of the junction unmatched.

The chain has TRBV30 and TRBJ2-7, with 8 positions matching TRBD1. The CDR3 loop spans 14 amino acids. The germline gives CDR1 GTSNPN, CDR2 SVGIG (reference sequence). Germline trimming cut 3 bases from V and 12 bases from J; bases unmatched to any gene: 16. The CDR3 DNA sequence: TGTGCCTGGAGCCTAGGTGACAGGGGCTCAAGGTGGTACTTC. This codes for CAWSLGDRGSRWYF. Combining the CDR3 with reference TRBV30 and TRBJ2-7 gives the whole variable domain SQTIHQWPATLVQPVGSPLSLECTVEGTSNPNLYWYRQAAGRGLQLLFYSVGIGQISSEVPQNLSASRPQDRQFILSSKKLLLSDSGFYLCAWSLGDRGSRWYFGPGTRLTVT.

There are a few counts of this clone. This rearrangement joins TRBV4-1 to TRBJ1-5; 7 bases are shared with TRBD1. The V and J ends lost 3 bases and 5 bases, in that order; junction bases with no gene match: 1. This CDR3 is built from 13 residues. Germline V gene sequence: CDR1 MGHRA, CDR2 YSYEKL. CDR3 sequence (DNA): TGCGCCAGCAGCCATCAGGGGGATCAGCCCCAGCATTTT. Translation: CASSHQGDQPQHF.

The chain couples TRBV10-3 to TRBJ2-3; TRBD2 matches at 9 bases. The CDR3 sequence is 17 residues long. V was clipped by 4 bases and J by 3 bases; unmatched bases: 11. The germline V gene encodes CDR1 ENHRY and CDR2 SYGVKD. The CDR3 reads CAISVSASGIITDTQYF. CDR3 in DNA: TGTGCCATCAGTGTTTCGGCTAGCGGGATTATAACAGATACGCAGTATTTT.

This clone was observed a handful of times. This chain joins TRBV7-8 and TRBJ2-7; 9 nucleotides agree with TRBD1. The CDR3 sequence is 15 residues long. Germline values: CDR1 SGHVS, CDR2 FQNEAQ. V lost 4 bases and J lost 1; bases outside the gene matches: 5. CDR3 region: CASSSPDRGSYEQYV. CDR3 coding DNA: TGTGCCAGCAGCTCCCCGGACAGGGGATCCTACGAGCAGTACGTC.

This chain connects TRBV19 to TRBJ1-3; D is possibly TRBD1 (5 bases). Trimming removed 3 bases at V and 4 bases at J, with 19 bases between. CDR1 LNHDA and CDR2 SQIVND come from the germline V gene (reference sequence). The CDR3 covers 17 residues. Written as DNA, the CDR3 is TGTGCCAGTAGTATTCAGGGACTTCGGCTGTTGGGAAACACCATATATTTT. Encoded protein: CASSIQGLRLLGNTIYF. Looking up the rest from reference TRBV19 and TRBJ1-3 gives the full variable domain: DGGITQSPKYLFRKEGQNVTLSCEQNLNHDAMYWYRQDPGQGLRLIYYSQIVNDFQKGDIAEGYSVSREKKESFPLTVTSAQKNPTAFYLCASSIQGLRLLGNTIYFGEGSWLTVV.

The chain recombines TRBV4-2 with TRBJ1-5, with 8 bases matching TRBD1. V lost 4 bases and J lost 7; bases outside the gene matches: 9. This CDR3 comprises 15 residues. Germline V CDR1 and CDR2: LGHNA, YNFKEQ. In DNA form, the CDR3 reads TGTGCCAGCAGCCCCTTGACAGGGGCGAGGCAGCCCCAGCATTTT. Its translation is CASSPLTGARQPQHF.

The V call is TRBV5-4, the J call TRBJ2-7, with 7 bases lining up with TRBD1. With 4 bases clipped from V and 4 bases from J, the junction kept 5 bases outside the gene matches. Germline V gene data show CDR1 as SGHNT and CDR2 as YYREEE (reference sequence). The CDR3 runs to 13 residues. CDR3 in DNA: TGTGCCAGCAGCGAAAGGGGGCAGTACGAGCAGTACGTC. Translated: CASSERGQYEQYV.

The chain carries TRBV7-8 and TRBJ2-7; D is perhaps TRBD2 (6 bases). Germline CDR1 is SGHVS and CDR2 is FQNEAQ. This CDR3 spans 14 amino acids. V lost 4 bases, J lost 6 bases, and 16 bases lay in between. The CDR3 DNA sequence: TGTGCCAGCAGCTCGGGACTGGCCCCCTCCGAGCAGTACTTC. Residues: CASSSGLAPSEQYF.

A few counts support this clone. CDR3 sequence reads: CASSPSGLAGGPTTGELFF. In DNA, the CDR3 is TGTGCCAGCAGTCCCTCGGGACTAGCGGGAGGGCCTACCACCGGGGAGCTGTTTTTT. The J gene is TRBJ2-2, the V gene TRBV27, with TRBD2 identical over 16 bases. V lost 5 bases and J lost 4; bases outside the gene matches: 10. There are 19 residues in the CDR3. Per germline, CDR1 MNHEY and CDR2 SMNVEV (reference sequence).

The chain joins TRBV11-2 to TRBJ1-2; D remains unclear. The ends were cut back, 5 bases at V and 8 bases at J, with 9 bases in the middle. The CDR3 is made up of 11 amino acids. Germline assignment: CDR1 SGHAT and CDR2 FQNNGV. The chain's CDR3 is CASSASLGYTF. The CDR3 DNA reads TGTGCCAGCAGCGCGTCCTTAGGCTACACCTTC.

The chain recombines TRBV4-1 with TRBJ2-7; 7 positions agree with TRBD2. The length of the CDR3 is 16 residues. The germline V gene encodes CDR1 MGHRA and CDR2 YSYEKL. The junction had 14 bases not matched to a gene; V was cut back by 5 bases and J by 4 bases. In DNA, the CDR3 is TGCGCCAGCAGCTTCTCCCCTTCTAGCGGCCGATACGAGCAGTACGTC. Its translation is CASSFSPSSGRYEQYV.

This chain links TRBV4-3 with TRBJ2-5, with 7 bases matching TRBD2. The J call may be wrong; the DNA end is better matched by TRBJ2-7. Germline V gives CDR1 LGHNA, CDR2 YSLEER. There are 15 residues in the CDR3. The CDR3 DNA reads TGCGCCAGCAGCCTTTCCGCGGGGGAATCCTACGAGCAGTACTTC. Encoded protein: CASSLSAGESYEQYF.

This clone turned up a few times. The chain combines TRBV4-1 with TRBJ2-2; D is perhaps TRBD2 (6 bases). The V gene's germline CDR1 is MGHRA and CDR2 YSYEKL. The CDR3 has 13 residues. The V end was cut by 8 bases, the J end by 7 bases, with 14 bases between. CDR3: CASQPAAGGELFF. The CDR3 DNA sequence: TGCGCCAGCCAACCAGCAGCGGGCGGGGAGCTGTTTTTT.

J is TRBJ2-7 and V is TRBV6-6, with 11 positions matching TRBD1. Germline V gene data show CDR1 as MNHNY and CDR2 as SVGAGI (reference sequence). This CDR3 comprises 14 residues. J lost 6 bases, V lost 1 base, and 2 bases had no gene match. CDR3 sequence (DNA): TGTGCCAGCAGTTACTTGGGACAGGGGGTCGAGCAGTACTTC. It specifies CASSYLGQGVEQYF.

The rearrangement uses TRBV6-5 and TRBJ1-1; maybe TRBD1 (6 bases). The CDR3 is 15 residues long. Germline assignment: CDR1 MNHEY and CDR2 SVGAGI. The V and J ends lost 4 bases and 7 bases respectively, with 19 bases between them. CDR3 protein: CASSFFGTGGLEAFF. The CDR3 region has the DNA TGTGCCAGCAGTTTCTTTGGGACGGGGGGCCTTGAAGCTTTCTTT.

This clone was observed once. CDR3 residues: CASRTRDRGWDGYTF. In DNA, the CDR3 is TGTGCCAGCAGGACCCGGGACAGGGGGTGGGATGGCTACACCTTC. The rearrangement links TRBV2 to TRBJ1-2; 11 bases are a match to TRBD1. V lost 6 bases and J lost 6; bases outside the gene matches: 9. Per the germline V gene, CDR1 is SNHLY and CDR2 is FYNNEI. The CDR3 loop spans 15 amino acids.

This chain connects TRBV5-8 to TRBJ1-2; 8 nucleotides line up with TRBD1. This CDR3 spans 16 amino acids. The germline V gene has CDR1 SGHTS and CDR2 YDEGEE. V gave up 4 bases and J gave up 2 bases; unmatched junction bases: 10. The CDR3: CASSPFRGQENYGYTF. In DNA, the CDR3 is TGTGCCAGCAGCCCCTTCCGGGGACAGGAGAACTATGGCTACACCTTC.